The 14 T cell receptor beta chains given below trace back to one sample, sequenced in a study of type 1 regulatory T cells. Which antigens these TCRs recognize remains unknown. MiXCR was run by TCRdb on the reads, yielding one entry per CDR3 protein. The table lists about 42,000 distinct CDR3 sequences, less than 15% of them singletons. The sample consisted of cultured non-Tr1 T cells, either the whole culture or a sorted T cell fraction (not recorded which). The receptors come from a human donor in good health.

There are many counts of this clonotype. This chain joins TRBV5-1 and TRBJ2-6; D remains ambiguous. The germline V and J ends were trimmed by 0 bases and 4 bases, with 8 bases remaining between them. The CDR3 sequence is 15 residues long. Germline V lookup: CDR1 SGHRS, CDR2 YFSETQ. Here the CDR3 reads CASSLGSSGANVLTF. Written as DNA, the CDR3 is TGCGCCAGCAGCTTGGGCAGCTCCGGGGCCAACGTCCTGACTTTC.

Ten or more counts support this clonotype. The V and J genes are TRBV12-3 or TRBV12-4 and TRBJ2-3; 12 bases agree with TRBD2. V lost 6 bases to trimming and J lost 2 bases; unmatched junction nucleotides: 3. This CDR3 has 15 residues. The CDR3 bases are TGTGCCAGCAGCCGGACTAGCGGGACCACAGATACGCAGTATTTT. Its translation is CASSRTSGTTDTQYF.

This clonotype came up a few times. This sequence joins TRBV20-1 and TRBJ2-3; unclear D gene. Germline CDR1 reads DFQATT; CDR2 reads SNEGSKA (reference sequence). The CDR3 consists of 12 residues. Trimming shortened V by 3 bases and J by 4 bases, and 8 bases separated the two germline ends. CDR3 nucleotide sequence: TGCAGTGCTAGCGGTCCCGCAGATACGCAGTATTTT. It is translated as CSASGPADTQYF.

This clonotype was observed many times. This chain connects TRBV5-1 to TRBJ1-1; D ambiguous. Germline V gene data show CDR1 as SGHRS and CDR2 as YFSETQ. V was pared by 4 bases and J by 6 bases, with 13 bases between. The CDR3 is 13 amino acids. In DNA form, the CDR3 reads TGCGCCAGCAGCGGATCGGGGAGGGCTGAAGCTTTCTTT. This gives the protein CASSGSGRAEAFF.

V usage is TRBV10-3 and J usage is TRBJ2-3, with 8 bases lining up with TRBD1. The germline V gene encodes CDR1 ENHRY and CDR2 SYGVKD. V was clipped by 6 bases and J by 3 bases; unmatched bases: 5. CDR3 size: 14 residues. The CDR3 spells CAIRTRGRTDTQYF. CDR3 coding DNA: TGTGCCATCAGAACCAGGGGGCGGACAGATACGCAGTATTTT.

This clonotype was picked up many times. The CDR3: CASSEEASGNTIYF. The CDR3 bases are TGTGCCAGCAGTGAAGAGGCCAGTGGAAACACCATATATTTT. V gene TRBV25-1 combines with J gene TRBJ1-3; D gene uncertain. Trimming shortened V by 2 bases and J by 3 bases, and 8 bases separated the two germline ends. The CDR3 consists of 14 residues. Germline CDR1 is MGHDK and CDR2 is SYGVNS.

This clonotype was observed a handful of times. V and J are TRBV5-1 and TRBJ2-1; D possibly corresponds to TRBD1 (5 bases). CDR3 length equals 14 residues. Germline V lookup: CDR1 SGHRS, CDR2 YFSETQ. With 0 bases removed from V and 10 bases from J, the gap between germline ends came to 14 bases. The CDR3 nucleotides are TGCGCCAGCAGCTTGGTACCAGGGTCTGAGGAGCAGTTCTTC. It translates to CASSLVPGSEEQFF.

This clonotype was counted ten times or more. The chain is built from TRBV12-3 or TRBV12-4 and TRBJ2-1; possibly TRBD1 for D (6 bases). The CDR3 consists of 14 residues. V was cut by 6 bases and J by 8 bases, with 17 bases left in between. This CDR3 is CASRTAGVWDEQFF. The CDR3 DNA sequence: TGTGCCAGCAGAACTGCAGGGGTTTGGGATGAGCAGTTCTTC.

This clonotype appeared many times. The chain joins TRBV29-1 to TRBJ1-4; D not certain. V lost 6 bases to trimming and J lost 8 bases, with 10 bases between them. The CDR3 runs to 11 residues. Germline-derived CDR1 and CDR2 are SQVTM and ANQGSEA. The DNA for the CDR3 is TGCAGCGTCTGGGTCGGGGAAAAACTGTTTTTT. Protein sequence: CSVWVGEKLFF.

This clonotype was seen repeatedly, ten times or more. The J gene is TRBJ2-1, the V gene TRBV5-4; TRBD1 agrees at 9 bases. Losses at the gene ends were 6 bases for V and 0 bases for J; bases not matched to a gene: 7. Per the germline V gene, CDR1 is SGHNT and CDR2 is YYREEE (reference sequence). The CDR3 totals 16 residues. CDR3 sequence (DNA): TGTGCCAGCAACAGGGGGCGGGAGAGCTCCTACAATGAGCAGTTCTTC. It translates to CASNRGRESSYNEQFF.

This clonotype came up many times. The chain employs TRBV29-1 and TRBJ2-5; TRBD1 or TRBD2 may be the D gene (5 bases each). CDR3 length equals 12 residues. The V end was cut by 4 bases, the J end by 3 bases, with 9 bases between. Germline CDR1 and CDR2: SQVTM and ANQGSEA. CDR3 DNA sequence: TGCAGCGTTGGAAGGGGAGAAGAGACCCAGTACTTC. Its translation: CSVGRGEETQYF.

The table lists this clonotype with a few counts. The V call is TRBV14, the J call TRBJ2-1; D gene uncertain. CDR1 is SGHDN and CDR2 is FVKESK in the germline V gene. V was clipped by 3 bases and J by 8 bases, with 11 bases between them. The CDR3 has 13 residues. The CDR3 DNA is TGTGCCAGCAGCCAGCAACTATTGGATGAGCAGTTCTTC. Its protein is CASSQQLLDEQFF.

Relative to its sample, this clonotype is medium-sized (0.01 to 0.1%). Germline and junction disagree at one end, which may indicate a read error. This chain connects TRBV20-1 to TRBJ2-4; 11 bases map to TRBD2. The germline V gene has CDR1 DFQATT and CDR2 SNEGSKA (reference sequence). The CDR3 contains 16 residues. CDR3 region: CSARVLAGGPGNIQYF. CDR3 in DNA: TGCAGTGCCAGAGTTTTAGCGGGAGGGCCCGGGAACATTCAGTACTTC.

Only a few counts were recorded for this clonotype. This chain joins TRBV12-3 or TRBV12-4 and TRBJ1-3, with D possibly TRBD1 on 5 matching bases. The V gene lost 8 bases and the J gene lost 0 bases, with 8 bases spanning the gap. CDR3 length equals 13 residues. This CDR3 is CASQGSSGNTIYF. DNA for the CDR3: TGTGCCAGCCAGGGCTCCTCTGGAAACACCATATATTTT.